This passage covers 8 T cell receptor beta chains from one sample sequenced in a study of T cells after yellow fever vaccination. TCRdb reanalysed the 5' RACE reads using MiXCR and keeps one entry per CDR3 protein. The data hold hundreds of thousands of distinct CDR3 sequences, with about 13% observed a single time. The input for sequencing was PBMCs, taken on the day of the yellow fever booster vaccination. The receptors were sampled from a man aged 25-45 years who received the YFV17D yellow fever vaccine.

This clonotype was observed a handful of times. The rearrangement links TRBV5-5 to TRBJ1-5; no clear D gene. Germline-derived CDR1 and CDR2 are SGHKS and YYEKEE (reference sequence). Deletions cut 0 bases from V and 0 bases from J, with 10 bases between. CDR3 size: 16 residues. The CDR3 sequence: CASSLVGMNSNQPQHF. The CDR3 coding sequence is TGTGCCAGCAGCTTGGTGGGTATGAATAGCAATCAGCCCCAGCATTTT.

This clonotype was detected a few times. The chain links TRBV25-1 to TRBJ2-2; unclear D gene. The V end was cut by 2 bases, the J end by 7 bases, with 5 bases between. Germline loops: CDR1 MGHDK, CDR2 SYGVNS. There are 12 residues in the CDR3. CDR3 loop: CASSEAFGELFF. The CDR3, as DNA: TGTGCCAGCAGTGAAGCATTCGGGGAGCTGTTTTTT.

Points on this clonotype: With a much larger clone just one base away, this may be a read error. V gene TRBV28 combines with J gene TRBJ2-2; D not resolved. Trimming removed 6 bases at V and 1 base at J, with 3 bases between. CDR1 MDHEN and CDR2 SYDVKM come from the germline V gene. There are 12 residues in the CDR3. The CDR3 bases are TGTGCCAGCAGGCGGAACACCGGGGAGCTGTTTTTT. The encoded protein is CASRRNTGELFF.

A few counts support this clonotype. The rearrangement links TRBV20-1 to TRBJ1-2; D call uncertain. Germline V gene lookup returns CDR1 DFQATT and CDR2 SNEGSKA (reference sequence). V was shortened by 1 base and J by 5 bases, with 11 bases between the two germline ends. CDR3 length: 13 residues. CDR3: CSARARFEYGYTF. CDR3 bases: TGCAGTGCTAGAGCCCGCTTTGAGTATGGCTACACCTTC.

This clonotype was counted between two and nine times. The germline gene is not matched at one end of the junction; a read error may be the cause. The genes are TRBV7-7 and TRBJ2-5; TRBD1 aligns across 8 bases. The CDR3 spans 15 residues. Germline assignment: CDR1 SSHAT and CDR2 FNYEAQ (reference sequence). CDR3 in amino acids: CASSLNRGKQETQYF. CDR3 bases: TGTGCTAGCAGCCTCAACAGGGGGAAGCAGGAGACCCAGTACTTC.

The chain has TRBV4-3 and TRBJ2-3; perhaps TRBD1 as D (6 bases). There are 17 residues in the CDR3. CDR1 is LGHNA and CDR2 is YSLEER in the germline V gene. V gave up 3 bases and J gave up 0 bases, with 16 bases separating them. The CDR3 region is CASSHSQGPYSTDTQYF. DNA for the CDR3: TGCGCCAGCAGCCACTCACAGGGACCCTATAGCACAGATACGCAGTATTTT.

The rearrangement joins TRBV27 to TRBJ2-7, with 8 bases fitting TRBD1. Germline V gene data show CDR1 as MNHEY and CDR2 as SMNVEV (reference sequence). J gave up 5 bases and V 5 bases, and 11 bases lay outside the gene matches. The CDR3 has 15 residues. Written as DNA, the CDR3 is TGTGCCAGCAGTCAATACGGACAGGGATGGGACGAGCAGTACTTC. It translates to CASSQYGQGWDEQYF.

There are a few counts of this clonotype. V is TRBV7-9 and J is TRBJ1-2; no clear D. Germline-derived CDR1 and CDR2 are SEHNR and FQNEAQ (reference sequence). Trimming cost V 2 bases and J 3 bases, with 7 bases left between them. The CDR3 consists of 13 residues. The CDR3 is CASSLSVDYGYTF. In DNA form, the CDR3 reads TGTGCCAGCAGCTTATCAGTGGACTATGGCTACACCTTC.